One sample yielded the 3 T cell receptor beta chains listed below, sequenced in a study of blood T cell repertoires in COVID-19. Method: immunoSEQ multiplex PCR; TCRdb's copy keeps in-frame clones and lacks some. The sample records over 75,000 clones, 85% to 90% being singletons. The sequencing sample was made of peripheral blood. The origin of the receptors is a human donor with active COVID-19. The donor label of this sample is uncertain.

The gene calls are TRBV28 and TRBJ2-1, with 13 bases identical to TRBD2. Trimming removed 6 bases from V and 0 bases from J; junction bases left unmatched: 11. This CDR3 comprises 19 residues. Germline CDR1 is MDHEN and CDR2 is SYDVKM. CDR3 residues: CASRPGLAGAQGSYNEQFF. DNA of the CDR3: TGTGCCAGCAGACCCGGACTAGCGGGGGCGCAGGGCTCCTACAATGAGCAGTTCTTC.

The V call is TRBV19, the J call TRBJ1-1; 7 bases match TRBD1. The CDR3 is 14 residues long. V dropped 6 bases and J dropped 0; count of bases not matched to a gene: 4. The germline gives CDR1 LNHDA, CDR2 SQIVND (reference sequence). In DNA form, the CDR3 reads TGTGCCAGTAGACCGGGACAGATGAACACTGAAGCTTTCTTT. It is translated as CASRPGQMNTEAFF.

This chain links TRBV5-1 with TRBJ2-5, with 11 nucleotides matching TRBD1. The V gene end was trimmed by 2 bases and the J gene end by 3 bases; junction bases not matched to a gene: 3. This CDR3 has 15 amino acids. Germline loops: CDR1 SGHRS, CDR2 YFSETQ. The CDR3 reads CASSLGTGGKETQYF. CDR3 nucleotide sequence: TGCGCCAGCAGCTTAGGGACAGGGGGAAAAGAGACCCAGTACTTC.